The clone carrying this T cell receptor (beta chain) was detected many times. Its target is unknown. These data originate in a study of glioma-infiltrating T cells. Study results and caveats: Very few CDR3 sequences were shared between tissue and blood.

Using RNA template, CDR3s of TCR alpha and beta were amplified with iRepertoire arm-PCR. TCRdb analysed the multiplex PCR reads with MiXCR anew, one entry per CDR3 protein. The table shows fewer than 250,000 distinct CDR3 sequences, with 32% occurring only once. This CDR3 has 15 residues. With V trimmed by 5 bases and J by 7 bases, 6 bases remained unmatched. Germline CDR1 ENHRY, CDR2 SYGVKD. This receptor was obtained from a human donor with low-grade glioma or glioblastoma, undergoing nonglioma brain surgery, or in good health (not recorded which). The rearrangement links TRBV10-3 to TRBJ2-1; 12 bases are a match to TRBD2. The sequencing sample was made of glioma tissue, nonneoplastic brain tissue, or PBMCs (not recorded which). CDR3 region: CAISRGGLAGNEQFF. DNA for the CDR3: TGTGCCATCAGTCGGGGAGGACTAGCGGGGAATGAGCAGTTCTTC.